One sample yielded the 18 T cell receptor beta chains listed below, sequenced in a study of quantifying T cell responses using KT2 cells (TCRdb year 2017). Background for the entire study: RNA was DNase-treated and reverse transcribed with TCR alpha and beta constant-region primers, mostly using SuperScript III.

Receptors were amplified or captured by UMI-ligation and nested PCR. TCRdb shows the sequencer as Illumina MiSeq. A single-stranded oligonucleotide carrying the Illumina SP2 sequence and a UMI was ligated to the cDNA 3' end using T4 RNA ligase 1. PCR1 ran three to four cycles (98°C 15 s, 69°C 30 s, 72°C 40 s); the beta primer was an equimolar mix of RC1.1 and RC1.2 covering TRBC1 and TRBC2. The raw public reads went through TCRdb reprocessing: fastp at Q25, MiXCR clone calling, in-frame beta chains kept. Each entry is one CDR3 protein sequence, shown with its most common DNA and genes. This sample holds about 33,000 distinct CDR3 sequences; 10% to 13% were observed only once. The ten largest clones represent approximately 8.7% of the sample. Sequenced input: PBMCs spiked with cells of the T cell clone KT2. Receptors originate from a human donor.

This clonotype has a count of ten or more. The J gene is TRBJ2-1, the V gene TRBV11-2, with D unclear. Per germline, CDR1 SGHAT and CDR2 FQNNGV. This CDR3 has 15 amino acids. Trimming cost V 2 bases and J 0 bases, with 8 bases left between them. This chain's CDR3 is CASSLRADSYNEQFF. In nucleotides, the CDR3 is TGTGCCAGCAGCTTAAGGGCAGACTCCTACAATGAGCAGTTCTTC.

The chain is built from TRBV6-1 and TRBJ2-1; 7 nucleotides match TRBD2. The CDR3 extends over 16 amino acids. J lost 3 bases, V lost 6 bases, and 11 bases had no gene match. Germline values: CDR1 MNHNS, CDR2 SASEGT. The CDR3 DNA reads TGTGCCAGCAGGGCCAGTATTAGCGGGCTCTACAATGAGCAGTTCTTC. Translated: CASRASISGLYNEQFF.

This clonotype was seen a few times. The chain employs TRBV18 and TRBJ2-7; D call uncertain. CDR1 KGHSH and CDR2 LQKENI come from the germline V gene. The CDR3 contains 14 residues. V was pared by 2 bases and J by 2 bases, with 10 bases between. The chain's CDR3 is CASSPSSIPYEQYF. CDR3 nucleotide sequence: TGTGCCAGCTCACCATCCAGCATACCCTACGAGCAGTACTTC.

This chain connects TRBV21-1 to TRBJ2-3; the DNA was not used to check the table's D call, TRBD1. TRBV21-1 is flagged as a pseudogene. The CDR3 is made up of 16 amino acids. CDR3 nucleotides: TGTGCCAGCACTTACAGGGGAGAGGCTAACACAGATACGCAGTATTTT. Translation: CASTYRGEANTDTQYF.

This clonotype was seen at least ten times. The chain joins TRBV20-1 to TRBJ1-2, with a tentative D call TRBD1 (5 bases). V dropped 3 bases and J dropped 8 bases, with 16 bases sitting between them. Germline CDR1 is DFQATT and CDR2 is SNEGSKA (reference sequence). This CDR3 spans 13 amino acids. The CDR3 bases are TGCAGTGCTAGGTCGTCACCGGGACTGGGCTACACCTTC. Its translation is CSARSSPGLGYTF.

The CDR3 DNA follows: TGTGCCAGCTCACCTTTTGGGACCGGAATTGAAAAACTGTTTTTT. Translation: CASSPFGTGIEKLFF. V usage is TRBV18 and J usage is TRBJ1-4, with a weak D call TRBD1 (5 bases). CDR3 size: 15 residues. CDR1 is KGHSH, CDR2 LQKENI, per germline. V was shortened by 3 bases and J by 7 bases, with 15 bases between the two germline ends.

This clonotype was seen repeatedly, ten times or more. The V and J genes are TRBV18 and TRBJ2-7, with a weak D call TRBD1 (7 bases). The CDR3 covers 13 residues. V was pared by 4 bases and J by 5 bases, with 12 bases between. From germline, CDR1 is KGHSH and CDR2 LQKENI. The CDR3 loop reads CASSLSRGDEQYF. DNA for the CDR3: TGTGCCAGCTCACTCTCCAGGGGGGACGAGCAGTACTTC.

This clonotype showed up many times. The chain combines TRBV3-1 with TRBJ2-1; D gene unclear. In germline, CDR1 is LGHDT, CDR2 YNNKEL (reference sequence). The V end was cut by 4 bases, the J end by 8 bases, with 12 bases between. The CDR3 spans 13 residues. The CDR3 region has the DNA TGTGCCAGCAGCCCACGAGGTGTCCATGAGCAGTTCTTC. The encoded protein is CASSPRGVHEQFF.

This clonotype was picked up a small number of times. The chain uses TRBV15 and TRBJ2-5; 7 bases line up with TRBD1. The CDR3 runs to 15 residues. The V and J ends lost 5 bases and 4 bases, in that order; junction bases with no gene match: 10. Germline CDR1 and CDR2: LNHNV and YYDKDF (reference sequence). This CDR3 is CATSPNARGLETQYF. The CDR3 DNA follows: TGTGCCACCAGCCCGAATGCCAGGGGGTTAGAGACCCAGTACTTC.

This clonotype turned up a few times. The chain combines TRBV20-1 with TRBJ1-2; the D gene is possibly TRBD1 (5 bases). The CDR3 covers 13 residues. V dropped 6 bases and J dropped 8 bases, with 19 bases sitting between them. Germline assignment: CDR1 DFQATT and CDR2 SNEGSKA (reference sequence). CDR3 coding DNA: TGCAGTGCCCCTAGGGGAGGCGTCGAGGGCTACACCTTC. Protein product: CSAPRGGVEGYTF.

This clonotype has a count of ten or more. This sequence joins TRBV11-2 and TRBJ1-4; D not certain. Germline-derived CDR1 and CDR2 are SGHAT and FQNNGV. The V and J ends lost 1 base and 2 bases respectively, with 11 bases between them. The CDR3 loop spans 16 amino acids. The CDR3 nucleotides read TGTGCCAGCAGCTTAGGGGGTGCTACGACTAATGAAAAACTGTTTTTT. Its protein is CASSLGGATTNEKLFF.

The chain combines TRBV4-3 with TRBJ2-1, with 8 bases fitting TRBD2. The germline gives CDR1 LGHNA, CDR2 YSLEER. This CDR3 contains 15 residues. V trimming: 2 bases; J trimming: 8 bases; junction bases outside the gene matches: 8. CDR3 in amino acids: CASSQNPGGGYEQFF. The CDR3, as DNA: TGCGCCAGCAGCCAAAACCCCGGGGGGGGGTATGAGCAGTTCTTC.

Many counts were recorded for this clonotype. The V gene is TRBV7-3, the J gene TRBJ1-1; D is undetermined. Germline CDR1 reads SGHTA; CDR2 reads FQGTGA. CDR3 length equals 13 residues. V was trimmed by 2 bases and J by 1 base, leaving 5 bases between them. CDR3 protein: CASSLGRNTEAFF. The DNA for the CDR3 is TGTGCCAGCAGCTTAGGCAGGAACACTGAAGCTTTCTTT.

The chain uses TRBV6-5 and TRBJ1-2, with TRBD1 as a possible D gene (5 bases). Trimming removed 2 bases at V and 4 bases at J, with 8 bases between. The CDR3 sequence is 13 residues long. Germline V gene lookup returns CDR1 MNHEY and CDR2 SVGAGI. CDR3 DNA sequence: TGTGCCAGCAGTTACGGGGGAGTCTATGGCTACACCTTC. This translates into CASSYGGVYGYTF.

By share, this clonotype ranks as medium-sized. This chain connects TRBV29-1 to TRBJ1-2; TRBD1 might be the D (5 bases). From germline, CDR1 is SQVTM and CDR2 ANQGSEA. The V and J ends lost 4 bases and 5 bases respectively, with 17 bases between them. The CDR3 covers 14 residues. The CDR3 DNA reads TGCAGCGTTGCGGGCAGGGAGAGGACTTATGGCTACACCTTC. Its protein is CSVAGRERTYGYTF.

The chain is built from TRBV2 and TRBJ2-4; D gene unclear. Deletions cut 2 bases from V and 0 bases from J, with 8 bases between. The CDR3 covers 15 residues. Germline-derived CDR1 and CDR2 are SNHLY and FYNNEI. The CDR3 coding sequence is TGTGCCAGCAGTGAACTGACGGTAGCCAAAAACATTCAGTACTTC. Protein: CASSELTVAKNIQYF.

The sample holds many counts of this clonotype. The chain recombines TRBV29-1 with TRBJ2-7, with D unclear. The V gene lost 2 bases and the J gene lost 0 bases, with 14 bases spanning the gap. The CDR3 runs to 15 residues. CDR1 is SQVTM and CDR2 is ANQGSEA in the germline V gene. In nucleotides, the CDR3 is TGCAGCGTTGAATACCTAAAGGGTGCCTCCTACGAGCAGTACTTC. Translated, it gives CSVEYLKGASYEQYF.

The CDR3 bases are TGTGCCAGCAGCCGGGGACAGGGCCTTCCTTCACAGTACTTC. Protein sequence: CASSRGQGLPSQYF. J is TRBJ2-4 and V is TRBV2, with 9 positions matching TRBD1. The germline CDR1 and CDR2 sequences are SNHLY and FYNNEI. The CDR3 covers 14 residues. V shed 6 bases and J 13 bases; nucleotides not matched to a gene: 13.